The T cell receptor (beta chain) under discussion was sequenced for a study of T cell responses to AZD1222 COVID-19 vaccine. The table came from immunoSEQ multiplex PCR; TCRdb's copy has only in-frame clones and leaves some out. The sample lists about 70,000 clones, more than 75% occurring once. CDR3 length: 16 amino acids. Germline values: CDR1 MDHEN, CDR2 SYDVKM. Germline trimming cut 5 bases from V and 0 bases from J; bases unmatched to any gene: 4. The clonotype originates from an adult who received the MenACWY meningococcal vaccine as a control. The starting material was peripheral blood, obtained 28 days after the second dose of the MenACWY control vaccine. The rearrangement joins TRBV28 to TRBJ1-4; 9 nucleotides agree with TRBD1. In DNA, the CDR3 is TGTGCCAGCAGTCCCGGACAGGGGCCAACTAATGAAAAACTGTTTTTT. Translated: CASSPGQGPTNEKLFF.